This TCR beta chain was obtained from a study of CXCR3-negative and CXCR3-positive naive CD8 T cells. The CDR3 is 19 amino acids. On this clonotype: The antigen remains undetermined.

Notes on the study in general: The study found comparably high diversity in both naive subsets and much lower diversity in memory CD8+ cells. Greater hydrophobicity was found in TRB CDR3s of CXCR3-positive naive cells than of CXCR3-negative naive cells.

Each TRB cDNA library was prepared by 5' RACE (with UMI labels). TCRdb re-called the 5' RACE reads; one entry per CDR3 protein, DNA not given. Its listing shows approximately 130,000 distinct CDR3 sequences. Sequencing input: naive CXCR3+ CD8+ T cells from blood. As to subset: CD45RO-CCR7+CD27+CD95- naive CD8+ T cells expressing CXCR3 (TNR3+). The sequence was obtained from a human donor in good health. Some clones in this sample may be carry-over from other donors' samples. V is TRBV12-3 or TRBV12-4 and J is TRBJ2-3; the D call from TCRdb, TRBD2, cannot be confirmed without DNA. The CDR3: CASTKFTSTDREDTDTQYF.